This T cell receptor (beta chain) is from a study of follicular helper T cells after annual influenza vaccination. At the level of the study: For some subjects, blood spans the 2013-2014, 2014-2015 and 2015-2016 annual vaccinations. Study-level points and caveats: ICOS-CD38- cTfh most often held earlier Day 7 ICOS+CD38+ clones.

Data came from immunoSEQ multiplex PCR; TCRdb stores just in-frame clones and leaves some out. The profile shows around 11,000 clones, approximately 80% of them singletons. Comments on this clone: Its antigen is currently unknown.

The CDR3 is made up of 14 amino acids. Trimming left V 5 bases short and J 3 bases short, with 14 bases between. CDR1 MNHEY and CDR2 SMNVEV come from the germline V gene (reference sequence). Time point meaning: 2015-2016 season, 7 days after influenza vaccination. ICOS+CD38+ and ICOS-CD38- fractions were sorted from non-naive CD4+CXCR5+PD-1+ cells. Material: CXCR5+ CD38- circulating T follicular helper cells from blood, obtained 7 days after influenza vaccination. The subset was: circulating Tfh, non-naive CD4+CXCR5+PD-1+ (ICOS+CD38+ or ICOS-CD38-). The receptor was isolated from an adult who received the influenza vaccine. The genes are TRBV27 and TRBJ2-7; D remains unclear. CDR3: CASSRRDNFYEQYF. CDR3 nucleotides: TGTGCCAGCAGTCGAAGGGATAATTTCTACGAGCAGTACTTC.